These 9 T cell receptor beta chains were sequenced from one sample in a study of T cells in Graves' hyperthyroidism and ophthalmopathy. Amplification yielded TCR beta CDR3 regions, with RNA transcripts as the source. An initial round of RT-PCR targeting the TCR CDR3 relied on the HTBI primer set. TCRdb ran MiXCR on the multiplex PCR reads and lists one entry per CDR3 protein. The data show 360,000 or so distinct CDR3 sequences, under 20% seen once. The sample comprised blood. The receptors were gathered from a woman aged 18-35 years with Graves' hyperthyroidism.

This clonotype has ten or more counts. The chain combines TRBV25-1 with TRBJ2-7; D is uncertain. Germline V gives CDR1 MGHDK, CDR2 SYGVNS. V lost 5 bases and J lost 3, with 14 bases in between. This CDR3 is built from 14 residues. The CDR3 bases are TGTGCCAGCAGTCCAATGACCGCATTCTACGAGCAGTACTTC. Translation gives CASSPMTAFYEQYF.

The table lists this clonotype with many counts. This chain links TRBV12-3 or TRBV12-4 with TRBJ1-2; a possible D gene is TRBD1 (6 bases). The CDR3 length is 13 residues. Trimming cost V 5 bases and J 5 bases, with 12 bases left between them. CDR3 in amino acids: CASSPGQAYGYTF. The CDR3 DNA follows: TGTGCCAGCAGTCCGGGACAAGCATATGGCTACACCTTC.

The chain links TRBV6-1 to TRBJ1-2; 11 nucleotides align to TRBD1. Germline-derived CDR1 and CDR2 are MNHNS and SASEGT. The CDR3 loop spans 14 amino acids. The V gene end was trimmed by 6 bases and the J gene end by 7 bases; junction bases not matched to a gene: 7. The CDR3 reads CASSAGQGVGGYTF. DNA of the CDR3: TGTGCCAGCAGCGCGGGACAGGGGGTCGGTGGCTACACCTTC.

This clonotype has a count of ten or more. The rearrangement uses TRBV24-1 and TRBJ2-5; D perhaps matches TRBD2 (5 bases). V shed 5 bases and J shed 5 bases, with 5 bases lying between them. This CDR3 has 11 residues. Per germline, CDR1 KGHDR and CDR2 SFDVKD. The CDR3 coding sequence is TGTGCCACCAGTGGAGGGGAGACCCAGTACTTC. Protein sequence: CATSGGETQYF.

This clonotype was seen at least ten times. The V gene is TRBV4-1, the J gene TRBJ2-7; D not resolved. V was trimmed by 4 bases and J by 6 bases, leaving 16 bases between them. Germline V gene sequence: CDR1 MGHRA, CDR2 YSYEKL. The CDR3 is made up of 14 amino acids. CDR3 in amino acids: CASSLQVTSSEQYF. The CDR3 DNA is TGCGCCAGCAGCCTGCAGGTAACCAGCAGCGAGCAGTACTTC.

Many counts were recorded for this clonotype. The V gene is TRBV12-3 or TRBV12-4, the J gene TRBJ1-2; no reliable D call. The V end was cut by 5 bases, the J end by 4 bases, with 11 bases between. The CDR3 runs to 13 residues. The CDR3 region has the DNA TGTGCCAGCAGTCCCCGACGGGGCTATGGCTACACCTTC. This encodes CASSPRRGYGYTF.

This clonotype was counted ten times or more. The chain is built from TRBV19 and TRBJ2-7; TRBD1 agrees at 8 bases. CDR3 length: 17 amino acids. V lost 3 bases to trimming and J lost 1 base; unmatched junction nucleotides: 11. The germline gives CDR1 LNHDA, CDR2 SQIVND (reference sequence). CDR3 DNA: TGTGCCAGTAGTATTGAGGAAACCGGGACAGGTTCCTACGAGCAGTACTTC. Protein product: CASSIEETGTGSYEQYF.

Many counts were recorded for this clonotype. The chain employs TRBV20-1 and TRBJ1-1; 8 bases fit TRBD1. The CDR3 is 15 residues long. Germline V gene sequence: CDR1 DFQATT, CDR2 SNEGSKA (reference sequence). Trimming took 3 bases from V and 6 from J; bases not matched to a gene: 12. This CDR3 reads CSASRPQGAKAEAFF. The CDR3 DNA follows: TGCAGTGCTAGCCGCCCGCAGGGGGCGAAGGCTGAAGCTTTCTTT.

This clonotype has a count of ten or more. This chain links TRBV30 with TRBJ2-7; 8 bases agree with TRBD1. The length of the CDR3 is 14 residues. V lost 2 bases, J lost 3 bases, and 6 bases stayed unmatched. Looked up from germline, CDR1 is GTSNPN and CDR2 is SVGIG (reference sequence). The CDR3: CAWSTGTGVYEQYF. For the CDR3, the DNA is TGTGCCTGGAGTACCGGGACAGGAGTCTACGAGCAGTACTTC.